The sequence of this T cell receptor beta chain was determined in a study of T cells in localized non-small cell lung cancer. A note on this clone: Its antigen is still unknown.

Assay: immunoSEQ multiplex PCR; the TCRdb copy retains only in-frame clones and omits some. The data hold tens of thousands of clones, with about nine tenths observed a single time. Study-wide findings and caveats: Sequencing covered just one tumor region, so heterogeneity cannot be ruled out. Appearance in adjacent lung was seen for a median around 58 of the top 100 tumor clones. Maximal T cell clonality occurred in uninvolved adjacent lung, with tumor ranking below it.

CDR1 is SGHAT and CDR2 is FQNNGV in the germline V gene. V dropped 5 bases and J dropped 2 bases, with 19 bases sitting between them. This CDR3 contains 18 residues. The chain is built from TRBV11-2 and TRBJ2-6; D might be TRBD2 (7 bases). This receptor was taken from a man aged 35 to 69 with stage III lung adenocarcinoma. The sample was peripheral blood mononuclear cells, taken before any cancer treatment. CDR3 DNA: TGTGCCAGCAGCCCCATAAAGGGGGGGGCAGCTGGGGCCAACGTCCTGACTTTC. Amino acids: CASSPIKGGAAGANVLTF. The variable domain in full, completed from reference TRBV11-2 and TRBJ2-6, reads EAGVAQSPRYKIIEKRQSVAFWCNPISGHATLYWYQQILGQGPKLLIQFQNNGVVDDSQLPKDRFSAERLKGVDSTLKIQPAKLEDSAVYLCASSPIKGGAAGANVLTFGAGSRLTVL.